Below, one T cell receptor (beta chain) is given with its context. Antigen: not known. The CDR3 covers 15 residues. J lost 3 bases, V lost 7 bases, and 11 bases had no gene match. Germline CDR1 reads MNHEY; CDR2 reads SVGAGI. The sample is drawn from a study of T-cell memory formation after mild COVID-19. As for the study in general: Largely, TCR clusters stayed within a single donor.

Study findings and constraints: Clonal second-wave expansions that peaked on day 37 had unconfirmed SARS-CoV-2 specificity.

TCRdb re-analysed the 5' RACE reads in MiXCR, keeping a single row per CDR3 protein. The sample consists of hundreds of thousands of distinct CDR3 sequences, around 15% of them appearing once. The clonotype comes from a man aged 18-30 years who had mild COVID-19 (a few samples of this study predate the infection). Cell type and time point are not known. The chain uses TRBV6-5 and TRBJ2-7; TRBD1 aligns across 8 bases. The source material was PBMCs or a T cell subset sorted from them (not recorded which). The CDR3 nucleotides are TGTGCCAGCAAAAAGGACAGGGCGGCTCACTACGAGCAGTACTTC. Amino acids: CASKKDRAAHYEQYF.